This is a list of T cell receptor beta chains from one sample in a study of neoadjuvant anti-PD-1 for oral cavity cancer. Repertoires were generated with immunoSEQ multiplex PCR, while TCRdb's copy carries only in-frame clones and drops some. The table lists around 12,000 clones, 50% to 80% of them singletons. Sequencing was performed on PBMCs, taken before nivolumab (anti-PD-1) treatment. The receptors were gathered from a person between 40 and 79 years old with oral cavity squamous cell carcinoma. The CDR3 runs from the conserved cysteine through the conserved F or W. D genes are given only for firm matches. Clone sizes are given selectively: once, few, many, or a class where the clone is expanded.

d_call,clone_size,v_call,j_call,cdr3_nt,cdr3_aa
TRBD1,-,TRBV15,TRBJ1-5,TGTGCCACCAGCGAGGAGCCTCTAGGACAGGGGGCCAATCAGCCCCAGCATTTT,CATSEEPLGQGANQPQHF
TRBD2,few,TRBV7-9,TRBJ2-1,TGTGCCAGCAGCTTGGCGGGGGGGTACAATGAGCAGTTCTTC,CASSLAGGYNEQFF
TRBD1,few,TRBV10-2,TRBJ1-5,TGCGCCAGCAGGACAGGGGAATATAGCAATCAGCCCCAGCATTTT,CASRTGEYSNQPQHF
TRBD1,-,TRBV29-1,TRBJ2-7,TGCAGCGTTGGACAGGGTAGGGGCTACGAGCAGTACTTC,CSVGQGRGYEQYF
-,-,TRBV5-6,TRBJ1-6,TGTGCCAGCAGCTTGGGGCAGGGCCTAAGCTCCTATAATTCACCCCTCCACTTT,CASSLGQGLSSYNSPLHF
-,-,TRBV19,TRBJ2-1,TGTGCCAGTAGTATGTGGAGCGGTCCTAACAATGAGCAGTTCTTC,CASSMWSGPNNEQFF
-,once,TRBV11-3,TRBJ1-1,TGTGCCAGCAGCTTATACGGGAACACTGAAGCTTTCTTT,CASSLYGNTEAFF
-,-,TRBV6-1,TRBJ2-7,TGTGCCAGCAGTACCGGACACAGCTCCTACGAGCAGTACTTC,CASSTGHSSYEQYF
TRBD1,-,TRBV10-3,TRBJ2-3,TGTGCCATCAGTGAGTGGTCCGGGACAGGGGGCGCGACAGATACGCAGTATTTT,CAISEWSGTGGATDTQYF
TRBD2,-,TRBV6-1,TRBJ2-3,TGTGCCAGCGGGACTAGCGGGAGAGGAGATACGCAGTATTTT,CASGTSGRGDTQYF
-,few,TRBV28,TRBJ2-7,TGTGCCAGCAGTTTAAGTGCTAACTCCTACGAGCAGTACTTC,CASSLSANSYEQYF
-,-,TRBV5-4,TRBJ1-5,TGTGCCAGCAGCTTGGGACAGCCTAATCAGCCCCAGCATTTT,CASSLGQPNQPQHF
-,-,TRBV4-1,TRBJ2-3,TGCGCCAGCAGCCAAGATCGAGGAGCGATGACAGATACGCAGTATTTT,CASSQDRGAMTDTQYF
-,-,TRBV6-5,TRBJ1-5,TGTGCCAGCAGATCGGCAGGGAATAAGGGTCAGCCCCAGCATTTT,CASRSAGNKGQPQHF
-,-,TRBV6-6,TRBJ2-3,TGTGCCAGCAGTTACGATTCCCCTCCAGATACGCAGTATTTT,CASSYDSPPDTQYF
TRBD2,-,TRBV6-6,TRBJ2-3,TGTGCCAGCGCTAGGCCTAGCGGGGGGGGCACAGATACGCAGTATTTT,CASARPSGGGTDTQYF
-,-,TRBV27,TRBJ2-3,TGTGCCAGCAGTACTAGGGTAACAGATACGCAGTATTTT,CASSTRVTDTQYF
-,-,TRBV5-8,TRBJ2-7,TGTGCCAGCAGCTTGGGCGGACATAGGAGCCACGAGCAGTACTTC,CASSLGGHRSHEQYF
-,-,TRBV9,TRBJ1-6,TGTGCCAGCAGCGCGGGGTCACAGGACAGCTATAATTCACCCCTCCACTTT,CASSAGSQDSYNSPLHF
-,-,TRBV10-2,TRBJ1-2,TGCGCCAGCAGTGTGACAGTATATGGCTACACCTTC,CASSVTVYGYTF
-,-,TRBV28,TRBJ2-3,TGTGCCAGCAGTCTCGCTAGCGATGGCGCAGATACGCAGTATTTT,CASSLASDGADTQYF
TRBD2,-,TRBV19,TRBJ2-1,TGTGCCAGTATTCTCGGGACTAGCGGGGACAATGAGCAGTTCTTC,CASILGTSGDNEQFF
TRBD2,few,TRBV29-1,TRBJ2-1,TGCAGCGTTGTAGGCGGGGGGCCCTACAATGAGCAGTTCTTC,CSVVGGGPYNEQFF
TRBD1,-,TRBV6-5,TRBJ1-2,TGTGCCAGCAGGCGTACAGGGGATGGCTACACCTTC,CASRRTGDGYTF
-,-,TRBV20-1,TRBJ2-1,TGCAGTGCTGATCGTAACAATGAGCAGTTCTTC,CSADRNNEQFF
-,-,TRBV5-4,TRBJ1-2,TGTGCCGCTCGTTGGGGCCGAGGCCTTAATATTTTGGCTGGCTACACCTTC,CAARWGRGLNILAGYTF
-,-,TRBV18,TRBJ2-2,TGTGCCAGCTCACCACCGGGGATACCCGGGGAGCTGTTTTTT,CASSPPGIPGELFF
-,-,TRBV7-6,TRBJ1-1,TGTGCCAGCAGCTTAGATGGGGGGGGCACTGAAGCTTTCTTT,CASSLDGGGTEAFF
-,-,TRBV27,TRBJ1-2,TGTGCCAGCAGTTTATCGCCAGCTAACTATGGCTACACCTTC,CASSLSPANYGYTF
-,-,TRBV10-3,TRBJ1-1,TGTGCCATCACCCAAGGAGGGCAAGGCACTGAAGCTTTCTTT,CAITQGGQGTEAFF
-,-,TRBV2,TRBJ2-3,TGTGCCAGCAGACTAAGAGGGACGAAGGGAGATACGCAGTATTTT,CASRLRGTKGDTQYF
TRBD1,-,TRBV25-1,TRBJ2-7,TGTGCCAGCAGTGGCACCGGGACAGGGTGGTACGAGCAGTACTTC,CASSGTGTGWYEQYF
-,-,TRBV7-3,TRBJ1-1,TGTGCCAGCAGCTTAGCACCGAACACTGAAGCTTTCTTT,CASSLAPNTEAFF
TRBD2,-,TRBV5-1,TRBJ2-5,TGCGCCAGCAGCTTGGCTCCAGCGGGGGGAGGAGAGACCCAGTACTTC,CASSLAPAGGGETQYF
TRBD1,few,TRBV7-6,TRBJ1-1,TGTGCCAGCAGCTTACGAACAGGGGGCACTGAAGCTTTCTTT,CASSLRTGGTEAFF
TRBD1,-,TRBV2,TRBJ2-7,TGTGCCAGCAGTGAAGTGACAGGGCTCTACGAGCAGTACTTC,CASSEVTGLYEQYF
TRBD2,once,TRBV11-3,TRBJ2-1,TGTGCCAGCAGCTTGAGGGGTAGCGGGGGGAATGAGCAGTTCTTC,CASSLRGSGGNEQFF
-,-,TRBV5-1,TRBJ2-7,TGCGCCAGCAGCTTGGCTGGGAACGAGCAGTACTTC,CASSLAGNEQYF
-,-,TRBV30,TRBJ1-5,TGTGCCGGCGGAGGGACCGGGAATCAGCCCCAGCATTTT,CAGGGTGNQPQHF
TRBD2,-,TRBV11-2,TRBJ2-5,TGTGCCAGCAGCTTAGTTGGCGCGGGAGTCCGGGAGACCCAGTACTTC,CASSLVGAGVRETQYF
-,-,TRBV6-1,TRBJ2-6,TGTGCCAGCACCGCTAGAGGGACTGGGGCCAACGTCCTGACTTTC,CASTARGTGANVLTF
-,few,TRBV27,TRBJ1-4,TGTGCCAGCAGTTGCCCAATGGGGTGGGATGAAAAACTGTTTTTT,CASSCPMGWDEKLFF
TRBD1,few,TRBV7-8,TRBJ1-2,TGTGCCAGCAGCTTAGTTGGGACAGGGGGCGATGGCTACACCTTC,CASSLVGTGGDGYTF
TRBD1,few,TRBV25-1,TRBJ2-2,TGTGCCAGCAGTGAATCCGGGACAGGGGCCGGGGAGCTGTTTTTT,CASSESGTGAGELFF
TRBD1,-,TRBV5-8,TRBJ2-3,TGTGCCAGCAGCTTCGGGACAGGGTCTCGCGGAGATACGCAGTATTTT,CASSFGTGSRGDTQYF
-,-,TRBV6-1,TRBJ2-5,TGTGCCAGCAGGGGTTCAGGGCGAGAGACCCAGTACTTC,CASRGSGRETQYF
-,-,TRBV30,TRBJ1-2,TGTGCCTTGGGACCTTCTAACTATGGCTACACCTTC,CALGPSNYGYTF
-,-,TRBV11-2,TRBJ2-1,TGTGCCAGCAGTTCCCGAACTAGATTCAATGAGCAGTTCTTC,CASSSRTRFNEQFF
TRBD1,few,TRBV6-6,TRBJ1-6,TGTGCCAGCAGCCCGACAGGGGGGAAGAATTCACCCCTCCACTTT,CASSPTGGKNSPLHF
-,few,TRBV6-5,TRBJ1-1,TGTGCCAGCAGTTACTCGGCGGGGGACACTGAAGCTTTCTTT,CASSYSAGDTEAFF
-,once,TRBV19,TRBJ1-1,TGTGCCAGTAGTACTTTGGAAAGGGTTGGACCACGGAACACTGAAGCTTTCTTT,CASSTLERVGPRNTEAFF
-,-,TRBV5-1,TRBJ1-1,TGCGCCAGCAGCTTGGGGGGGATGAACACTGAAGCTTTCTTT,CASSLGGMNTEAFF
-,-,TRBV28,TRBJ1-1,TGTGCCAGCAGTTCGCCCGCGGGAGGCGACACTGAAGCTTTCTTT,CASSSPAGGDTEAFF
-,-,TRBV7-6,TRBJ2-7,TGTGCCAGCAGTCGTTCCACCTACGAGCAGTACTTC,CASSRSTYEQYF